The T cell receptor beta chain described here comes from a study of T-cell reconstitution after alpha-beta-depleted transplantation in children. This clonotype was counted many times. TCRbeta library construction was performed incorporating unique molecular identifiers. TCRdb recomputed calls from the PCR reads with MiXCR, one row per CDR3 protein. Seen here are about 240,000 distinct CDR3 sequences, around 12% observed once, and the top ten hold 2.6%. This CDR3 spans 12 amino acids. Trimming took 5 bases from V and 8 from J, leaving 12 bases between them. J is TRBJ1-2 and V is TRBV12-3 or TRBV12-4, with D possibly TRBD1 on 5 matching bases. The specimen comprised PBMCs from the stem cell graft donor, sampled from the stem cell graft. The TCR sequence derives from a human donor who donated a stem cell graft to a child with acute lymphoblastic leukemia. As DNA, the CDR3 is TGTGCCAGCAGTCGGCGGGACGTGGGCTACACCTTC. It encodes CASSRRDVGYTF.